This T cell receptor beta chain was recorded in a study of shared clonotypes between healthy human individuals (dated by TCRdb to 2018 to 2021). The study in broad terms: The cohort comprised a couple of women and three men aged 18 to 49 years. Leukapheresis yielded between about 0.94 and 9.5 billion PBMCs per donor. Different laboratories and diverse techniques were used to prepare libraries and sequence TCR repertoires, to increase sequencing depth and limit assay-specific biases. Blood TCR repertoires of several healthy adults were deeply sequenced to estimate repertoire size and the extent of clonotype sharing between individuals. For each donor, CD4 naive and CD4 memory were each given three plates, CD8 naive was given two plates, and CD8 memory was given one plate. On the study overall, not on this receptor specifically: Sampling was limited to blood, and TCR repertoires in tissue likely differ from TCR repertoires in blood. Incomplete sequencing was indicated by rarefaction of sorted-subset datasets, despite the large sequencing depth. When a handful of donors were compared, the shared fraction of clonotypes was roughly 5% for naive CD4, about 4% for naive CD8, 2.3% for memory CD4, and less than 0.45% for memory CD8. Because the study included only a small number of donors, the genetic and exposure-history diversity represented was limited. Pairwise subsampling indicated that sequencing depth was expected to affect the degree of clonotype sharing among donors. Higher generation probabilities were observed for clonotypes shared by all four sorted-subset donors than for non-shared clonotypes. Naive subsets generally had larger estimated clonotype richness than memory subsets did.

Using the deep immunoSEQ assay, TCR CDR3 regions were amplified from genomic DNA by multiplex PCR. For each cell subset, the extracted genomic DNA was distributed evenly across all wells of several immunoSEQ 96-well plates, and each plate served as one replicate. For sorted subsets, about 220 ng of genomic DNA, equivalent to 25,000 to 35,000 T cell genomes, went into each replicate PCR. The purified libraries were quantified using a Qubit 3.0 fluorometer, sized with a Bioanalyzer 2100, and then quantified again using the KAPA Library Quantification kit. Every immunoSEQ 96-well plate was sequenced on a dedicated single-read 150-cycle Illumina NextSeq 550 flow cell. Regarding the original processing steps: Because the immunoSEQ output held only junctional sequences and lacked quality scores, the filtering could not match the filtering applied to full-length reads. Sequences were annotated with PyIR, a Python wrapper for IgBLAST v1.9, and V/J genes and CDR3 were assigned using IMGT germline references. Reads with weak V/J assignments (E-value above 1e-6), missing CDR3, stop codons, out-of-frame junctions, or ambiguous translated residues were removed. V3J clonotypes were defined by identical inferred V gene, J gene, and CDR3 amino acid sequence. Percentage overlap between repertoires was calculated by dividing the number of shared unique clonotypes by the size of the smaller repertoire. Three approaches were used to assess repertoire richness: RTK rarefaction, the Chao1 estimator, and Recon v2.1 estimates of unobserved clonotypes. OLGA was used to compute generation probabilities for all TCRbeta clonotypes that the gDNA method yielded from a few donors. Here the immuneACCESS table is served through TCRdb, limited to in-frame sequences with V and J called. Missing clones are a known gap in these copies; in checked studies unresolved V genes cover under half, and the rest lacks a known reason. V, J and clone size reflect that table, while D and trimming were determined from the DNA. The sample yields over 2 million clones; 92% were counted once. Of the sample, 0.37% falls within the top ten clones.

V trim: 1 base; J trim: 2 bases; unmatched bases: 7. CDR1 and CDR2, looked up from the germline V gene, are SGHDN and FVKESK. The CDR3 runs 16 residues from the cysteine to the phenylalanine. This entry keeps only the CDR3 DNA: 48 bases, framed from base 1. Comment on this clone: Its antigen is currently not known. Base qualities are not provided; no much larger clone lies one nucleotide away.

Donors were healthy HIV-negative adults with no recently reported acute infections or vaccinations. Only Caucasian adults living in Nashville, Tennessee, USA were represented among the donors. Magnetic negative selection was used to enrich CD4+ T cells, after which naive cells were positively selected on CD45RA and the negative fraction became the memory subset. Blood was obtained by leukapheresis, after which PBMCs were separated by Ficoll-Histopaque density gradient centrifugation and cryopreserved in liquid nitrogen vapor phase. Analytical flow cytometry was used to check the purity and quantity of each magnetically sorted T cell population. Each sorted fraction had its genomic DNA isolated and then quantified by UV absorbance on a Nanodrop 2000c.

The sequence was obtained from a man younger than 35 in good health. Some clones in this sample may be carry-over from other donors' samples. Recombination connected TRBV14 to TRBJ2-7; 8 bases in the middle match TRBD1. Sequencing used naive CD4+ T cells from PBMCs. Read against the paper, the sample's cell subset or site label means: CD45RA+ positively selected. The CDR3 in this case is CASSQVFGQGTYEQYF. The DNA sequence is as follows: TGTGCCAGCAGCCAAGTGTTCGGACAGGGAACCTACGAGCAGTACTTC.